The 24 T cell receptor beta chains below all came from one sample that was sequenced in a study of CD8 T cells in Susac syndrome. With random hexamers, roughly 0.45 to 1 ug RNA was reverse transcribed. TCRdb redid the calling of the immunoSEQ multiplex PCR reads with MiXCR, one entry per CDR3 protein. The sample consists of about 100,000 distinct CDR3 sequences, about 95% of them appearing once. The sample was CD8+ T cells from PBMCs. The receptor set was obtained from a human donor with Susac syndrome.

This rearrangement joins TRBV11-2 to TRBJ1-3; D is unclear. This CDR3 is 15 amino acids long. Trimming shortened V by 0 bases and J by 2 bases, and 8 bases separated the two germline ends. Germline CDR1 reads SGHAT; CDR2 reads FQNNGV. CDR3 sequence (DNA): TGTGCCAGCAGCTTAGATCCCTCGCCTGGAAACACCATATATTTT. The encoded protein is CASSLDPSPGNTIYF.

The chain combines TRBV25-1 with TRBJ2-1; weak D call: TRBD1 (5 bases). This CDR3 comprises 15 residues. The germline V and J ends were trimmed by 2 bases and 5 bases, with 13 bases remaining between them. CDR1 MGHDK and CDR2 SYGVNS come from the germline V gene. The CDR3 here is CASSEKGVADNEQFF. CDR3 in DNA: TGTGCCAGCAGTGAAAAAGGGGTTGCAGACAATGAGCAGTTCTTC.

The V and J genes are TRBV4-1 and TRBJ1-5; D gene unclear. Germline CDR1 and CDR2: MGHRA and YSYEKL. V lost 0 bases and J 11 bases, leaving 23 bases between the germline ends. CDR3 size: 17 residues. Here the CDR3 reads CASSQDLGVRRSAAQHF. The CDR3 DNA follows: TGCGCCAGCAGCCAAGATCTAGGTGTTCGGAGATCAGCGGCCCAGCATTTT.

This chain connects TRBV7-9 to TRBJ2-7; 8 bases align to TRBD2. There are 17 residues in the CDR3. Trimming removed 1 base from V and 2 bases from J; junction bases left unmatched: 10. Per the germline V gene, CDR1 is SEHNR and CDR2 is FQNEAQ (reference sequence). Written as DNA, the CDR3 is TGTGCCAGCAGCTTAGGTCTCGGGCGGGAGGCCGCCTACGAGCAGTACTTC. Encoded protein: CASSLGLGREAAYEQYF. Combining the CDR3 with reference TRBV7-9 and TRBJ2-7 gives the whole variable domain DTGVSQNPRHKITKRGQNVTFRCDPISEHNRLYWYRQTLGQGPEFLTYFQNEAQLEKSRLLSDRFSAERPKGSFSTLEIQRTEQGDSAMYLCASSLGLGREAAYEQYFGPGTRLTVT.

The rearrangement uses TRBV29-1 and TRBJ1-2; possibly TRBD1 for D (5 bases). The V end lost 7 bases, the J end lost 7 bases, and 16 bases lay between the germline ends. The CDR3 contains 12 residues. Germline V CDR1 and CDR2: SQVTM, ANQGSEA. The CDR3 sequence: CSAMGEGSGYTF. CDR3 coding DNA: TGCAGCGCCATGGGGGAGGGGTCTGGCTACACCTTC.

This chain's CDR3 is CASSLDGRAGNQPQHF. The CDR3 bases are TGCGCCAGCAGCTTGGATGGAAGGGCCGGCAATCAGCCCCAGCATTTT. The chain recombines TRBV5-1 with TRBJ1-5, with no clear D. The germline gives CDR1 SGHRS, CDR2 YFSETQ. The CDR3 has 16 residues. The V end was cut by 0 bases, the J end by 2 bases, with 12 bases between. The full variable domain, rest sourced from reference TRBV5-1 and TRBJ1-5, is KAGVTQTPRYLIKTRGQQVTLSCSPISGHRSVSWYQQTPGQGLQFLFEYFSETQRNKGNFPGRFSGRQFSNSRSEMNVSTLELGDSALYLCASSLDGRAGNQPQHFGDGTRLSIL.

V and J are TRBV12-3 or TRBV12-4 and TRBJ1-2; D not certain. The CDR3 loop spans 13 amino acids. V was trimmed by 5 bases and J by 6 bases, leaving 13 bases between them. The CDR3 loop is CASSETGWNGYTF. CDR3 DNA sequence: TGTGCCAGCAGTGAGACGGGATGGAATGGCTACACCTTC.

J is TRBJ2-7 and V is TRBV6-4, with no clear D. CDR1 is MRHNA and CDR2 is SNTAGT in the germline V gene. V lost 2 bases and J lost 11, with 10 bases in between. CDR3 length: 11 amino acids. Here the CDR3 DNA reads TGTGCCAGCAGTGACGAACAGAAGGAGTACTTC. Translation gives CASSDEQKEYF.

In this sample, this clonotype turned up a few times. J is TRBJ1-2 and V is TRBV5-6, with 7 positions matching TRBD1. The CDR3 runs 13 residues. Looked up from germline, CDR1 is SGHDT and CDR2 is YYEEEE. Trimming at V came to 3 bases and at J to 2 bases, leaving 1 base not matched to a gene. CDR3 amino acids: CASSSGQNYGYTF. The CDR3 nucleotides read TGTGCCAGCAGCTCGGGACAGAACTATGGCTACACCTTC.

The V call is TRBV23-1, the J call TRBJ1-2, with D unresolved. TRBV23-1 is treated as an ORF (open reading frame) with a function not yet certain. Trimming pared 3 bases from V and 8 bases from J, leaving 7 bases between. The length of the CDR3 is 11 residues. CDR3 protein: CASSQGWGYTF. CDR3 coding DNA: TGCGCCAGCAGTCAGGGCTGGGGCTACACCTTC.

The rearrangement uses TRBV20-1 and TRBJ2-6; 8 positions match TRBD1. Germline V CDR1 and CDR2: DFQATT, SNEGSKA (reference sequence). Losses at the gene ends were 1 base for V and 1 base for J; bases not matched to a gene: 9. CDR3 size: 18 residues. CDR3 DNA: TGCAGTGCTAGAGGAGGGGGACAGGACTTTTCTGGGGCCAACGTCCTGACTTTC. It codes for CSARGGGQDFSGANVLTF.

This clonotype came up once. The chain couples TRBV3-1 to TRBJ2-4; the D is unclear. The V and J ends lost 3 bases and 2 bases respectively, with 11 bases between them. The CDR3 sequence is 15 residues long. Germline values: CDR1 LGHDT, CDR2 YNNKEL (reference sequence). CDR3 sequence reads: CASSHPGSTKNIQYF. Here the CDR3 DNA reads TGTGCCAGCAGCCATCCGGGCAGTACCAAAAACATTCAGTACTTC. The whole variable domain, remainder taken from reference TRBV3-1 and TRBJ2-4, is DTAVSQTPKYLVTQMGNDKSIKCEQNLGHDTMYWYKQDSKKFLKIMFSYNNKELIINETVPNRFSPKSPDKAHLNLHINSLELGDSAVYFCASSHPGSTKNIQYFGAGTRLSVL.

The chain recombines TRBV27 with TRBJ2-5, with D unresolved. Trimming removed 7 bases from V and 0 bases from J, with 15 bases in between. CDR3 size: 15 residues. Germline V gives CDR1 MNHEY, CDR2 SMNVEV (reference sequence). CDR3 sequence reads: CASKVGRAYQETQYF. The CDR3, as DNA: TGTGCCAGCAAAGTAGGACGGGCTTACCAAGAGACCCAGTACTTC.

The chain employs TRBV15 and TRBJ2-7; tentatively, D is TRBD1 or TRBD2 (5 bases each). Germline values: CDR1 LNHNV, CDR2 YYDKDF (reference sequence). The V and J ends lost 5 bases and 4 bases respectively, with 18 bases between them. The CDR3 consists of 15 residues. CDR3 sequence reads: CATSLPSGPTYEQYF. As DNA, the CDR3 is TGTGCCACCAGCTTACCCTCGGGACCTACTTACGAGCAGTACTTC.

V and J are TRBV12-3 or TRBV12-4 and TRBJ2-6, with D hard to call. Trimming cost V 5 bases and J 3 bases, with 11 bases left between them. The CDR3 is made up of 15 amino acids. Written as DNA, the CDR3 is TGTGCCAGCAGTCCTCGGTCGGGTGGGGCCAACGTCCTGACTTTC. This sequence encodes CASSPRSGGANVLTF.

The chain uses TRBV13 and TRBJ2-5; D assignment may be TRBD1 or TRBD2 (5 bases each). The V gene lost 7 bases and the J gene lost 0 bases, with 12 bases spanning the gap. The CDR3 has 14 amino acids. Germline V gene lookup returns CDR1 PRHDT and CDR2 FYEKMQ (reference sequence). The CDR3 region has the DNA TGTGCCAGCAACCGAGGGGTTAACCAAGAGACCCAGTACTTC. Protein: CASNRGVNQETQYF.

V gene TRBV3-1 combines with J gene TRBJ1-2; TRBD1 might be the D (6 bases). The CDR3 is 14 amino acids. Trimming took 1 base from V and 4 from J, leaving 10 bases between them. Germline assignment: CDR1 LGHDT and CDR2 YNNKEL (reference sequence). The CDR3: CASSQGGGGYGYTF. The CDR3 DNA reads as TGTGCCAGCAGCCAAGGTGGAGGGGGCTATGGCTACACCTTC.

The chain combines TRBV15 with TRBJ2-1, with 9 bases that match TRBD2. This CDR3 is 16 amino acids long. The V segment lost 5 bases and the J segment 5 bases; nucleotides outside the gene matches: 10. Germline V CDR1 and CDR2: LNHNV, YYDKDF (reference sequence). In nucleotides, the CDR3 is TGTGCCACCAGCCTCGGCACTAGCGGGCGGAACAATGAGCAGTTCTTC. It translates to CATSLGTSGRNNEQFF.

This sequence joins TRBV24-1 and TRBJ2-7; D gene ambiguous. This CDR3 has 13 residues. Between the trimmed V and J ends, which lost 0 bases and 7 bases, there was a span of 9 bases. The germline V gene has CDR1 KGHDR and CDR2 SFDVKD. CDR3 coding DNA: TGTGCCACCAGTGATTTGGATTCCCAGGAGCAGTACTTC. It specifies CATSDLDSQEQYF.

The chain employs TRBV9 and TRBJ2-5; perhaps D is TRBD1 or TRBD2 (5 bases each). V dropped 2 bases and J dropped 5 bases, with 16 bases sitting between them. Germline V gene lookup returns CDR1 SGDLS and CDR2 YYNGEE. This CDR3 contains 15 residues. CDR3 in DNA: TGTGCCAGCAGCGTCGGGGCCATTGGGGAGGAGACCCAGTACTTC. Its translation is CASSVGAIGEETQYF.

The chain carries TRBV9 and TRBJ1-5; 8 bases fit TRBD1. This CDR3 has 15 amino acids. The ends lost 0 bases at V and 8 bases at J; junction bases unmatched: 7. The germline gives CDR1 SGDLS, CDR2 YYNGEE. The CDR3 region has the DNA TGTGCCAGCAGCGTAGCCCAGGGGGCCGGGGAGCCCCAGCATTTT. Translation: CASSVAQGAGEPQHF.

The chain links TRBV3-1 to TRBJ2-7; D remains ambiguous. V shed 0 bases and J shed 4 bases, with 7 bases lying between them. The CDR3 covers 13 residues. Germline loops: CDR1 LGHDT, CDR2 YNNKEL (reference sequence). The CDR3 is CASSQEMGYEQYF. The CDR3, as DNA: TGTGCCAGCAGCCAAGAAATGGGGTACGAGCAGTACTTC.

The V and J genes are TRBV6-5 and TRBJ2-7; D is possibly TRBD1 (6 bases). CDR3 length: 15 residues. V dropped 5 bases and J dropped 3 bases, with 17 bases sitting between them. The V gene's germline CDR1 is MNHEY and CDR2 SVGAGI. The CDR3: CASSIGQTVSYEQYF. The CDR3 coding sequence is TGTGCCAGCAGTATTGGACAGACCGTGAGCTACGAGCAGTACTTC.

This rearrangement joins TRBV20-1 to TRBJ2-7; D perhaps matches TRBD2 (6 bases). CDR3 size: 12 residues. Germline values: CDR1 DFQATT, CDR2 SNEGSKA (reference sequence). V gave up 6 bases and J gave up 7 bases, with 16 bases separating them. The chain's CDR3 is CSAPDGAGEQYF. CDR3 in DNA: TGCAGTGCCCCGGACGGTGCGGGAGAGCAGTACTTC.